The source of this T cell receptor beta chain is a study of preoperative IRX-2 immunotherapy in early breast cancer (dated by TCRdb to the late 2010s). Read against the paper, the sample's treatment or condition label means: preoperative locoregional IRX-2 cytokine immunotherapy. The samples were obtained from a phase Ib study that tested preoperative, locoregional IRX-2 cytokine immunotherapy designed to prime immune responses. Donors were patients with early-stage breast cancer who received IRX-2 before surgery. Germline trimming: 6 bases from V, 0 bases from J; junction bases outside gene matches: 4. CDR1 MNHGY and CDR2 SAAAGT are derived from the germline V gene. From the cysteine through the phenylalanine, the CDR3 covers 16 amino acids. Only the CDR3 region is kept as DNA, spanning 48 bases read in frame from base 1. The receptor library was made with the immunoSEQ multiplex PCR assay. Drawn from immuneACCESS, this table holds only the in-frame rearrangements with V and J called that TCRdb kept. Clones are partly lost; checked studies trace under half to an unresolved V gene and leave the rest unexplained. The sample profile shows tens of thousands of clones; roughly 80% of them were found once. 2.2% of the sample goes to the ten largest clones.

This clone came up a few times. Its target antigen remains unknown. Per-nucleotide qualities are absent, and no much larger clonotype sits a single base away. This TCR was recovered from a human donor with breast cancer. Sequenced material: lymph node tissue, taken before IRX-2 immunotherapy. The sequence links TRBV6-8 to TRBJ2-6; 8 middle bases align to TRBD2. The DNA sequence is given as TGTGCCAGCAGCACCGGGGGGGGCTCTGGGGCCAACGTCCTGACTTTC. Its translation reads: CASSTGGGSGANVLTF.